Listed below are T cell receptor beta chains from one sample, sequenced in a study of cytomegalovirus exposure and HLA in healthy donors. Libraries were prepared by immunoSEQ multiplex PCR; TCRdb keeps only in-frame clonotypes and omits some of them. This table holds about 150,000 clones, almost 75% found once. Input material: PBMCs. These receptors all come from a woman under 30 in good health and CMV-seropositive. CDR3s leave out the opening cysteine and the closing phenylalanine or tryptophan.

CDR3 protein: ASSASSWETQY; V gene: TRBV2
CDR3 protein: ASSRTPGDGSSSYEQY; V gene: TRBV7-9
CDR3 protein: AIRGTSGGASDTQY; V gene: TRBV10-3
CDR3 protein: ASSLDGRDSYEQY; V gene: TRBV4-2
CDR3 protein: ASSFLRDRVSHEQY; V gene: TRBV7-9
CDR3 protein: ASSEADTQY; V gene: TRBV6-5
CDR3 protein: ASSLRQGSNSPLH; V gene: TRBV5-1
CDR3 protein: ASSQDRVAEQY; V gene: TRBV4-3
CDR3 protein: ASSIISGSEQF; V gene: TRBV19
CDR3 protein: ASSSGLAGGNEQF; V gene: TRBV6-5
CDR3 protein: ASSVPGTGTREQY; V gene: TRBV5-4
CDR3 protein: ASSLEGQGLEDEKLF; V gene: TRBV7-2
CDR3 protein: ASSPRGYT; V gene: TRBV6-6
CDR3 protein: AWRADYGYT; V gene: TRBV30
CDR3 protein: ASSQSRGRGGELF; V gene: TRBV14